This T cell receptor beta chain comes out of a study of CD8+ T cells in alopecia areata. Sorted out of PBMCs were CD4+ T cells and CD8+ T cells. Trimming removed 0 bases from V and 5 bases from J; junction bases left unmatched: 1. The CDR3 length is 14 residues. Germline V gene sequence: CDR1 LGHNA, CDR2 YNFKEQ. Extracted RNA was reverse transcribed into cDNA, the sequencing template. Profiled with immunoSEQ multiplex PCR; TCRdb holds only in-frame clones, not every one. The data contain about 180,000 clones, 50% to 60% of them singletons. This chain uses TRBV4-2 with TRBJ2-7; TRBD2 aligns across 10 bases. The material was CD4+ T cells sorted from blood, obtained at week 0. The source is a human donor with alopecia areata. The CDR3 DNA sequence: TGTGCCAGCAGCCAAGATAGCGGGGGGAACGAGCAGTACTTC. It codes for CASSQDSGGNEQYF.